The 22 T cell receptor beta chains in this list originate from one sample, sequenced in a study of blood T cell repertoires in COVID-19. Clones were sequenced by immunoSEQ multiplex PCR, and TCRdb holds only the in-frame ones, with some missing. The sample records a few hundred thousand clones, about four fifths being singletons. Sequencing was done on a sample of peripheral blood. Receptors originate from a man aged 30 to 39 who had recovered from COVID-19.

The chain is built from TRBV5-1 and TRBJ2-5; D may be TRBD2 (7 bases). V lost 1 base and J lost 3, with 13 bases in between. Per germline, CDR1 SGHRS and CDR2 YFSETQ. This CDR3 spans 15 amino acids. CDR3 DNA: TGCGCCAGCAGCTTGAGGGGGGGGCCGGAAGAGACCCAGTACTTC. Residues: CASSLRGGPEETQYF. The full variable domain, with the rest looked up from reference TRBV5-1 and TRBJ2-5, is KAGVTQTPRYLIKTRGQQVTLSCSPISGHRSVSWYQQTPGQGLQFLFEYFSETQRNKGNFPGRFSGRQFSNSRSEMNVSTLELGDSALYLCASSLRGGPEETQYFGPGTRLLVL.

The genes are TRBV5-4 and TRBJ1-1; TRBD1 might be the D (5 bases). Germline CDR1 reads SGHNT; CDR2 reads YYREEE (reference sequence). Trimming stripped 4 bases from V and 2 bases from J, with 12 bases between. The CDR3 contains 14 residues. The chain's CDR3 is CASSLDILNTEAFF. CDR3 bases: TGTGCCAGCAGCCTGGACATCCTCAACACTGAAGCTTTCTTT.

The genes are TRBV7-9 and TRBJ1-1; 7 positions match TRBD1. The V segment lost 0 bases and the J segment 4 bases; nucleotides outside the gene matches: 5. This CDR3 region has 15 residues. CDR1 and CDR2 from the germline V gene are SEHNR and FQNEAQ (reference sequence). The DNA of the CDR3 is TGTGCCAGCAGCTTAGCGACAGGGAGGACCACTGAAGCTTTCTTT. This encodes CASSLATGRTTEAFF.

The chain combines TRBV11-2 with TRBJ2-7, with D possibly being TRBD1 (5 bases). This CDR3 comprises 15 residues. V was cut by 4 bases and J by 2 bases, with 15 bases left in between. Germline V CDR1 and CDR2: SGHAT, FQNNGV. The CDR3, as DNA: TGTGCCAGCAGCTATGACAGTACCAAAACCTACGAGCAGTACGTC. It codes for CASSYDSTKTYEQYV.

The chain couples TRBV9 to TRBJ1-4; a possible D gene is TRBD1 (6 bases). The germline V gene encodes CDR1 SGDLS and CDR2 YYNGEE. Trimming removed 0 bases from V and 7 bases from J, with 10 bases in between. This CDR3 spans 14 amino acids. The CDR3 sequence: CASSVEGESEKLFF. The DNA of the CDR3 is TGTGCCAGCAGCGTAGAGGGGGAGAGTGAAAAACTGTTTTTT.

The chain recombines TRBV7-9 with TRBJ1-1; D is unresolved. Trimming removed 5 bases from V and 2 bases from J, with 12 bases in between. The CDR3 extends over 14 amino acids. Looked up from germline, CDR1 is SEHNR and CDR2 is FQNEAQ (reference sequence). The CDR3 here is CASSQTGGNTEAFF. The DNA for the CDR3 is TGTGCCAGCAGCCAGACCGGAGGCAACACTGAAGCTTTCTTT.

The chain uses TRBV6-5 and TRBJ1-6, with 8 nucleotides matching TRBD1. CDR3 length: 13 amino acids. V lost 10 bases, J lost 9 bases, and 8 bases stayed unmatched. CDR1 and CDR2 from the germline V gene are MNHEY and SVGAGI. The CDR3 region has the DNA TGTGCCACGAAGACAGGGGAAAGTTCACCCCTCCACTTT. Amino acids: CATKTGESSPLHF.

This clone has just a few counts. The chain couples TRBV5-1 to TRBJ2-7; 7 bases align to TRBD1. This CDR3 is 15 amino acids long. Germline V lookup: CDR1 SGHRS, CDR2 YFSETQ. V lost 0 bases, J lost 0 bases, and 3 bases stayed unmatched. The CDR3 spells CASSLEGAFSYEQYF. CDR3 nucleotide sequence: TGCGCCAGCAGCTTGGAGGGGGCGTTCTCCTACGAGCAGTACTTC.

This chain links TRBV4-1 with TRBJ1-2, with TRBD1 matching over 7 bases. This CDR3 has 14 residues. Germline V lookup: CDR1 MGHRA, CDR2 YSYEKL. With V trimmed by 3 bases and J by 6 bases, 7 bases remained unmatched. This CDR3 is CASSHPGQDHGYTF. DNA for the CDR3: TGCGCCAGCAGCCACCCCGGACAGGATCATGGCTACACCTTC.

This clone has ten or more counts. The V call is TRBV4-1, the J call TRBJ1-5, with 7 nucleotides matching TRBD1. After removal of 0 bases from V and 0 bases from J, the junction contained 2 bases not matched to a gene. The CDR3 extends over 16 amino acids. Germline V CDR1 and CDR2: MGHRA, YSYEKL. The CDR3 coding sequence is TGCGCCAGCAGCCAAGATTCAGGGGGTAGCAATCAGCCCCAGCATTTT. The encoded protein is CASSQDSGGSNQPQHF.

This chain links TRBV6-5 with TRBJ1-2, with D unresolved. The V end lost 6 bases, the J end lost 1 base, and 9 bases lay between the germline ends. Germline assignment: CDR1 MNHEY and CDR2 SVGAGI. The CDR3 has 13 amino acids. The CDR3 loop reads CASRGGLNYGYTF. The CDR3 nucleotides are TGTGCCAGCAGAGGAGGGCTTAACTATGGCTACACCTTC.

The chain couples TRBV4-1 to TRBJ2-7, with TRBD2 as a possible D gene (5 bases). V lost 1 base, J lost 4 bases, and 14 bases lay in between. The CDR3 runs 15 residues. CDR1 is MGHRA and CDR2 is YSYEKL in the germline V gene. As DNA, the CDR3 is TGCGCCAGCAGCCAAGGGAGGCTGGGTGCGTACGAGCAGTACTTC. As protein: CASSQGRLGAYEQYF.

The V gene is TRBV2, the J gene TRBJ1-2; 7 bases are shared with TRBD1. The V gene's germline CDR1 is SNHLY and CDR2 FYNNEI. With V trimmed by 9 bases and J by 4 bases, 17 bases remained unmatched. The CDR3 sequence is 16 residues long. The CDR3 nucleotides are TGTGCCAGTAAATACCGGGACAGCCTAATCGTCTATGGCTACACCTTC. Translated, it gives CASKYRDSLIVYGYTF.

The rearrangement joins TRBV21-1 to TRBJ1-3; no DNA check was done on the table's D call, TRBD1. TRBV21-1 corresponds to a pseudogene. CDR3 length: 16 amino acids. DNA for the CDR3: TGTGCCAGCAGCAAAGGGGGCGAGAACTCTGGAAACACCATATATTTT. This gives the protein CASSKGGENSGNTIYF.

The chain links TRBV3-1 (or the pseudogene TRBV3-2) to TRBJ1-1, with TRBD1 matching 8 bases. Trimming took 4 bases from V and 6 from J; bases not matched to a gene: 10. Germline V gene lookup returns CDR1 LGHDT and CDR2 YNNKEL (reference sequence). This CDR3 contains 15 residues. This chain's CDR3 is CASSRTQGAGAEAFF. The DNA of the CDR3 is TGTGCCAGCAGCCGTACCCAGGGGGCCGGGGCTGAAGCTTTCTTT.

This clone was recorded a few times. CDR3 DNA sequence: TGTGCCAGCTCACCCCCGGAAAGAAGGAGTGAAAAACTGTTTTTT. It encodes CASSPPERRSEKLFF. The chain combines TRBV18 with TRBJ1-4; no firm D call. The CDR3 spans 15 residues. With 3 bases removed from V and 7 bases from J, the gap between germline ends came to 15 bases. CDR1 KGHSH and CDR2 LQKENI come from the germline V gene.

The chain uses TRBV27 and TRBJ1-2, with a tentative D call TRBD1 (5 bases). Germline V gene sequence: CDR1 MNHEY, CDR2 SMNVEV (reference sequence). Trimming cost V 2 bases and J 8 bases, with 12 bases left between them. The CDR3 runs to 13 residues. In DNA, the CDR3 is TGTGCCAGCAGTTTAGGAGGGGCGTCCGGCTACACCTTC. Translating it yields CASSLGGASGYTF.

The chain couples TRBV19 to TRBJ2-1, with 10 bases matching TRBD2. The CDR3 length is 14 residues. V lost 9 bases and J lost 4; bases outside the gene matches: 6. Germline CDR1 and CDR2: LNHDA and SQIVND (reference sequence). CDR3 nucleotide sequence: TGTGCCAGCAGAAGCGGGGGGGATTACAATGAGCAGTTCTTC. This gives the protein CASRSGGDYNEQFF.

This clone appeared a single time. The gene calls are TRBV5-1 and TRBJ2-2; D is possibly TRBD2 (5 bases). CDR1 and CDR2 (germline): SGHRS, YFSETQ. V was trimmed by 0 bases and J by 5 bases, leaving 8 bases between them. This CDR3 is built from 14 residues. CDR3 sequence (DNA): TGCGCCAGCAGCTTGGAGTCGGGGACCGGGGAGCTGTTTTTT. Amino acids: CASSLESGTGELFF.

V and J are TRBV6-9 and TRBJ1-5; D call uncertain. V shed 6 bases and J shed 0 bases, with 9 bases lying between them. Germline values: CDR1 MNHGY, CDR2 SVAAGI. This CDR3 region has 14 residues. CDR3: CASRARYSNQPQHF. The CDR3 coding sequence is TGTGCCAGCAGGGCCCGTTATAGCAATCAGCCCCAGCATTTT.

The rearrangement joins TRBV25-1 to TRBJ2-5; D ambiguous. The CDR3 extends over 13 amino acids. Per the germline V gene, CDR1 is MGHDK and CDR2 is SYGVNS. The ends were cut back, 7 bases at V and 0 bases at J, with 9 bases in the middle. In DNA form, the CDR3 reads TGTGCCAGCACTCCCCCGTACCAAGAGACCCAGTACTTC. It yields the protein CASTPPYQETQYF.

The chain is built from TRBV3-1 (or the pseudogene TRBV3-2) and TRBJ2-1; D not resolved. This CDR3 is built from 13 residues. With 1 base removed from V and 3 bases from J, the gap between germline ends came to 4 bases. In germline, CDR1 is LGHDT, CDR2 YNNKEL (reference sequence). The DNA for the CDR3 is TGTGCCAGCAGCCAAGGAGACTACAATGAGCAGTTCTTC. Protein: CASSQGDYNEQFF.